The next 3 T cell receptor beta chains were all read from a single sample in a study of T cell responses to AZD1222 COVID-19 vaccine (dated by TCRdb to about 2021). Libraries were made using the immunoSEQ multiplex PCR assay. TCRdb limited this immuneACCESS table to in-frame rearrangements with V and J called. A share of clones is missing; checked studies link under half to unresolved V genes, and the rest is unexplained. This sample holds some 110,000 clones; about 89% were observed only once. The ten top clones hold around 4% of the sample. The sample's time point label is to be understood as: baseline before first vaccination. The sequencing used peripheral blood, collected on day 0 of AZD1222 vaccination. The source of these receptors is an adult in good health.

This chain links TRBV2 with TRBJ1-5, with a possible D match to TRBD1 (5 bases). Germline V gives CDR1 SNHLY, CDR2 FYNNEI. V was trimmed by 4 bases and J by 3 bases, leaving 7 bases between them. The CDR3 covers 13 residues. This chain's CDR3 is CASSGGINQPQHF. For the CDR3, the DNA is TGTGCCAGCAGTGGGGGGATCAATCAGCCCCAGCATTTT.

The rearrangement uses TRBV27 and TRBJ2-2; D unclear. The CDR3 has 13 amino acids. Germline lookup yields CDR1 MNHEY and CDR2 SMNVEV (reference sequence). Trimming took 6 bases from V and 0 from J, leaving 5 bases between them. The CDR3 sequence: CASSFSNTGELFF. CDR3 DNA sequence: TGTGCCAGCAGCTTCTCGAACACCGGGGAGCTGTTTTTT.

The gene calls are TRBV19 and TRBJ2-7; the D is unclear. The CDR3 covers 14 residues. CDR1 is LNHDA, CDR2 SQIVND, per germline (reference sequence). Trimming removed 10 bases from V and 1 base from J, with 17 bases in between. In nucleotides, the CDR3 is TGTGCCACAAGTTGGAAACCTCTGTCCTACGAGCAGTACTTC. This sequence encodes CATSWKPLSYEQYF.